The present entry profiles one T cell receptor beta chain with its context. Its target is not known. The CDR3 runs to 11 residues. Trimming cost V 4 bases and J 5 bases, with 3 bases left between them. CDR1 LGHNT and CDR2 FRNRAP come from the germline V gene. Corrective surgery for congenital heart defects was being performed on the healthy Finnish infants who were the donors. All available leukocytes, rather than a set cell count, yielded the blood DNA. This specimen comes from a study of human thymus T cells. Study conclusions and caveats: Blood and thymic repertoires both appeared biased in V and J gene usage.

Sequencing was performed with immunoSEQ multiplex PCR; in TCRdb, only in-frame clones are kept and a portion is missing. The sample has under 70,000 clones, approximately 95% seen once. The genes are TRBV12-5 and TRBJ2-1; D not resolved. This TCR came from a boy younger than two with a congenital heart defect but otherwise immunologically healthy. Material for sequencing was blood. CDR3 coding DNA: TGTGCTAGTGGTTACAACAATGAGCAGTTCTTC. It yields the protein CASGYNNEQFF.